This T cell receptor (beta chain) stems from a study of blood T cells in healthy people across ages. Findings and limits, study-wide: A greater number of naive CD4+ cells and higher diversity distinguished long-lived donors from aged donors. Naive and antigen-experienced cells were not separated, limiting conclusive comparison.

They isolated at least 7 million PBMCs from each sample. Of note for this clonotype: What it binds is not known.

Combining a sample-barcoded 5' primer with a J-beta primer mix, a second PCR ran for roughly 7 to 11 cycles. TCRdb re-called the 5' RACE reads through MiXCR, storing one row per CDR3 protein. In the table there are hundreds of thousands of distinct CDR3 sequences, approximately 44% of which are singletons. The CDR3 loop spans 16 amino acids. Trimming removed 2 bases from V and 10 bases from J; junction bases left unmatched: 11. Germline CDR1 LNHDA, CDR2 SQIVND (reference sequence). The TCR sequence derives from a man aged 55 to 70 in good health. Sequenced: blood. The V gene is TRBV19, the J gene TRBJ2-1, with 10 bases lining up with TRBD2. The CDR3 here is CASSINPGLALGEQFF. DNA of the CDR3: TGTGCCAGTAGTATAAACCCGGGACTAGCGTTAGGAGAGCAGTTCTTC.